The entry below describes one T cell receptor (beta chain). The sample comes from a study of blood T cell repertoires in COVID-19. At the level of the study: Acute and convalescent COVID-19 samples came from the United States, Italy and Spain.

The age range of participants was about 18 to 100 years, with residence in about two dozen US areas. Cohort placement rested on clinical history that participants reported themselves. Under the authors' procedure: Amplified reference gene primers provided the basis for estimating nucleated cell counts. Profiling relied on immunoSEQ multiplex PCR, and the TCRdb table lists in-frame clones only, not all of them. V, J and clone size were drawn from that table, and D and trimming were deduced from the DNA. Here the sample spans roughly 200,000 clones, roughly 87% being singletons. The V gene's germline CDR1 is MNHEY and CDR2 SVGAGI. CDR3 size: 15 residues. The V and J ends lost 0 bases and 4 bases, in that order; junction bases with no gene match: 1.

The material sequenced was PBMCs or T cells enriched from blood (not recorded which). The V gene is TRBV6-5, the J gene TRBJ1-4; TRBD1 matches 8 bases. This TCR derives from a woman aged 40-49 years with acute COVID-19. As DNA, the CDR3 is TGTGCCAGCAGTTACTCGACAGGGGTTAATGAAAAACTGTTTTTT. Protein: CASSYSTGVNEKLFF.